This T cell receptor beta chain is drawn from a study of cytotoxic CD8 clonotypes in ibrutinib-treated CLL. The CDR3 spans 12 residues. Germline loops: CDR1 SGHDT, CDR2 YYEEEE. V was cut by 3 bases and J by 8 bases, with 11 bases left in between. Sequencing used immunoSEQ multiplex PCR; TCRdb keeps in-frame clones, though not all of them. The data contain 150,000 to 200,000 clones, over 65% of them singletons. This clone was seen a few times. The sample was PBMCs, taken after 12 months of ibrutinib treatment. The J gene is TRBJ1-1, the V gene TRBV5-6; D is uncertain. The TCR originated in a human donor with chronic lymphocytic leukemia. The CDR3 DNA reads TGTGCCAGCAGCTATGTTGCGGGGGAAGCTTTCTTT. Translated: CASSYVAGEAFF.